Below, one T cell receptor (beta chain) is given with its context. This CDR3 has 18 amino acids. Germline values: CDR1 SGHRS, CDR2 YFSETQ. V was pared by 0 bases and J by 0 bases, with 4 bases of the junction left unmatched. This specimen comes from a study of blood T cell repertoires in COVID-19. About the research overall: In each case, the material was cDNA or gDNA derived from T cells, B-cell-depleted T cells, or PBMCs.

Here immunoSEQ multiplex PCR was the method, and the copy in TCRdb shows in-frame clones only, minus some. The sample lists some 240,000 clones; more than 65% were seen once. This TCR was sampled from a man aged 45-65 years with active or convalescent COVID-19. The sequenced sample was peripheral blood. V usage is TRBV5-1 and J usage is TRBJ2-2, with 11 bases identical to TRBD2. The CDR3 bases are TGCGCCAGCAGCTTGGCCTTGACTAGCGGGGCGAACACCGGGGAGCTGTTTTTT. As protein: CASSLALTSGANTGELFF.